The next 16 T cell receptor beta chains were all read from a single sample in a study of identical twins (dated by TCRdb to 2015 to 2016). To prepare the library, 5' RACE was applied. The sequencer was an Illumina HiSeq 2000. Using fastp trimming at Q25 and MiXCR clonotype assembly, TCRdb reanalyzed the public sequencing data and kept in-frame beta chains. A single entry per CDR3 protein holds the most common genes and DNA from its merged rows. This sample gives 1.5 million to 2 million distinct CDR3 sequences in total; roughly a third of them show up just once. Over 0.25% of the sample rests with the top ten. The sequenced material came from cord blood. The receptors here all came from a newborn girl in good health.

This clonotype was found a few times. In nucleotides, the CDR3 is TGTGCCAGCAGCTTAGACATAGACGTCTCATATGGCTACACCTTC. Its translation is CASSLDIDVSYGYTF. The gene calls are TRBV7-9 and TRBJ1-2; D gene ambiguous. The CDR3 consists of 15 residues. Germline loops: CDR1 SEHNR, CDR2 FQNEAQ (reference sequence). V was pared by 1 base and J by 5 bases, with 14 bases between.

This clonotype was counted ten times or more. The gene calls are TRBV10-3 and TRBJ1-2, with TRBD1 matching 11 bases. The germline gives CDR1 ENHRY, CDR2 SYGVKD. The V segment lost 5 bases and the J segment 4 bases; nucleotides outside the gene matches: 9. The CDR3 loop spans 16 amino acids. The DNA for the CDR3 is TGTGCCATCAGTCAAGCCGGGACAGGGGGTTCCTATGGCTACACCTTC. Its protein is CAISQAGTGGSYGYTF.

This clonotype has just a few counts. The J gene is TRBJ2-7, the V gene TRBV6-6, with D maybe TRBD1 (5 bases). Germline V gene data show CDR1 as MNHNY and CDR2 as SVGAGI (reference sequence). The CDR3 is 14 amino acids. V was pared by 2 bases and J by 0 bases, with 8 bases between. The CDR3 coding sequence is TGTGCCAGCAGTTACGTCCAGGGCTCCTACGAGCAGTACTTC. Its translation: CASSYVQGSYEQYF.

The gene calls are TRBV25-1 and TRBJ2-5; D not certain. The DNA matches TRBJ2-1 better at its end, which makes the J call doubtful. Germline CDR1 and CDR2: MGHDK and SYGVNS. The CDR3 is made up of 16 amino acids. The CDR3 here is CASSGSIGLFQETQFF. CDR3 nucleotide sequence: TGTGCCAGCAGTGGATCCATAGGGCTATTCCAAGAGACCCAGTTCTTC.

V gene TRBV20-1 combines with J gene TRBJ1-5; the D is unclear. This CDR3 has 12 amino acids. V was clipped by 2 bases and J by 3 bases, with 5 bases between them. Looked up from germline, CDR1 is DFQATT and CDR2 is SNEGSKA (reference sequence). CDR3 bases: TGCAGTGCTAGACACCTCAATCAGCCCCAGCATTTT. It yields the protein CSARHLNQPQHF.

The rearrangement joins TRBV19 to TRBJ1-5; the D is unclear. Deletions cut 3 bases from V and 5 bases from J, with 5 bases between. In germline, CDR1 is LNHDA, CDR2 SQIVND (reference sequence). The CDR3 contains 12 residues. CDR3 amino acids: CASSIQYQPQHF. The DNA of the CDR3 is TGTGCCAGTAGTATTCAATATCAGCCCCAGCATTTT. The variable domain in full, completed from reference TRBV19 and TRBJ1-5, reads DGGITQSPKYLFRKEGQNVTLSCEQNLNHDAMYWYRQDPGQGLRLIYYSQIVNDFQKGDIAEGYSVSREKKESFPLTVTSAQKNPTAFYLCASSIQYQPQHFGDGTRLSIL.

The chain has TRBV30 and TRBJ2-7; D tentatively fits TRBD1 or TRBD2 (5 bases each). The V gene's germline CDR1 is GTSNPN and CDR2 SVGIG (reference sequence). The CDR3 totals 13 residues. Trimming took off 5 bases at V and 4 bases at J, with 15 bases between the two ends. The CDR3 here is CAWGTGQGYEQYF. CDR3 sequence (DNA): TGTGCCTGGGGCACGGGGCAGGGATACGAGCAGTACTTC. Full variable domain (outside the CDR3, taken from reference TRBV30 and TRBJ2-7): SQTIHQWPATLVQPVGSPLSLECTVEGTSNPNLYWYRQAAGRGLQLLFYSVGIGQISSEVPQNLSASRPQDRQFILSSKKLLLSDSGFYLCAWGTGQGYEQYFGPGTRLTVT.

The chain links TRBV10-3 to TRBJ2-5; D possibly corresponds to TRBD1 (5 bases). Germline assignment: CDR1 ENHRY and CDR2 SYGVKD. Deletions cut 3 bases from V and 5 bases from J, with 13 bases between. The CDR3 loop spans 14 amino acids. CDR3 amino acids: CAISDESPGETQYF. DNA for the CDR3: TGTGCCATCAGTGATGAGTCTCCAGGGGAGACCCAGTACTTC.

This clonotype was counted between two and nine times. The rearrangement uses TRBV7-9 and TRBJ1-1; perhaps TRBD1 as D (5 bases). This CDR3 is 15 amino acids long. Trimming took off 5 bases at V and 0 bases at J, with 13 bases between the two ends. Per germline, CDR1 SEHNR and CDR2 FQNEAQ (reference sequence). The CDR3 region has the DNA TGTGCCAGCAGCGCCTGGGACGGTTTGAACACTGAAGCTTTCTTT. This codes for CASSAWDGLNTEAFF. The full variable domain, rest sourced from reference TRBV7-9 and TRBJ1-1, is DTGVSQNPRHKITKRGQNVTFRCDPISEHNRLYWYRQTLGQGPEFLTYFQNEAQLEKSRLLSDRFSAERPKGSFSTLEIQRTEQGDSAMYLCASSAWDGLNTEAFFGQGTRLTVV.

V and J are TRBV25-1 and TRBJ2-1; the D call may be TRBD1 or TRBD2 (5 bases each). The germline V gene encodes CDR1 MGHDK and CDR2 SYGVNS. This CDR3 contains 13 residues. Between the trimmed V and J ends, which lost 5 bases and 9 bases, there was a span of 14 bases. The CDR3 region is CASSLGVLVEQFF. Here the CDR3 DNA reads TGTGCCAGCAGTCTGGGGGTCTTGGTTGAGCAGTTCTTC.

The rearrangement links TRBV14 to TRBJ2-1, with D maybe TRBD1 (5 bases). This CDR3 spans 15 amino acids. The V gene lost 2 bases and the J gene lost 4 bases, with 12 bases spanning the gap. Looked up from germline, CDR1 is SGHDN and CDR2 is FVKESK. The CDR3 sequence: CASSQFVRGYNEQFF. The CDR3 DNA sequence: TGTGCCAGCAGCCAATTTGTTAGGGGTTACAATGAGCAGTTCTTC.

This clonotype has more than one count but fewer than ten. CDR3 protein: CASNQQGAAKLFF. CDR3 DNA: TGTGCCTCAAATCAACAGGGGGCGGCAAAACTGTTTTTT. The chain employs TRBV2 and TRBJ1-4; 9 bases match TRBD1. Germline CDR1 reads SNHLY; CDR2 reads FYNNEI. CDR3 size: 13 residues. V lost 11 bases, J lost 10 bases, and 11 bases stayed unmatched.

This clonotype was detected only a few times. The chain is built from TRBV9 and TRBJ2-3; D uncertain. The germline gives CDR1 SGDLS, CDR2 YYNGEE. Trimming pared 2 bases from V and 7 bases from J, leaving 14 bases between. The CDR3 spans 14 residues. The CDR3 bases are TGTGCCAGCAGCGTTGGAATGGGTTTCAATACGCAGTATTTT. Translation: CASSVGMGFNTQYF.

The chain is built from TRBV20-1 and TRBJ2-2, with a weak D call TRBD1 (5 bases). Germline V gene sequence: CDR1 DFQATT, CDR2 SNEGSKA (reference sequence). V was pared by 2 bases and J by 1 base, with 11 bases between. This CDR3 region has 15 residues. As DNA, the CDR3 is TGCAGTGCTAGACGGACACTTTTGAACACCGGGGAGCTGTTTTTT. It is translated as CSARRTLLNTGELFF.

This clonotype has a count of ten or more. This chain joins TRBV6-6 and TRBJ2-5; the match to TRBD2 covers 8 bases. The CDR3 is made up of 14 amino acids. CDR1 and CDR2 (germline): MNHNY, SVGAGI (reference sequence). V dropped 3 bases and J dropped 1; count of bases not matched to a gene: 1. CDR3 nucleotide sequence: TGTGCCAGCAGTTATCGGGGGGGCCAAGAGACCCAGTACTTC. Translated: CASSYRGGQETQYF.

The rearrangement links TRBV7-2 to TRBJ2-3, with 10 bases lining up with TRBD2. V lost 3 bases, J lost 5 bases, and 8 bases stayed unmatched. Germline CDR1 reads SGHTA; CDR2 reads FQGNSA. The CDR3 runs 16 residues. The chain's CDR3 is CASSFWASGGLDTQYF. DNA for the CDR3: TGTGCCAGCAGCTTCTGGGCTAGCGGGGGATTAGATACGCAGTATTTT.